This TCR beta chain was captured by sequencing in a study of T cells in localized non-small cell lung cancer. General study results and limits: The study found T cell clonality highest in uninvolved adjacent lung, above tumor.

CDR3 length: 17 amino acids. Unmatched junction bases numbered 15, after V lost 4 bases and J lost 5 bases. Per the germline V gene, CDR1 is SGHRS and CDR2 is YFSETQ. Data came from immunoSEQ multiplex PCR; TCRdb stores just in-frame clones and leaves some out. The sample shows about 34,000 clones, 90% to 95% of them seen only once. A word on this clone: Its antigen is currently unknown.

The V and J genes are TRBV5-1 and TRBJ1-1; 9 bases agree with TRBD1. Sequencing was performed on peripheral blood, taken before any cancer treatment. The receptor was isolated from a woman aged 35 to 75 with stage I lung adenocarcinoma. CDR3 loop: CASSRAGTGRRGTEAFF. Here the CDR3 DNA reads TGCGCCAGCAGCCGCGCCGGGACAGGGCGTCGGGGAACTGAAGCTTTCTTT.